The rows below give T cell receptor beta chains drawn from one sample of a study of CD8 T cells in Susac syndrome. MiXCR was run by TCRdb on the immunoSEQ multiplex PCR reads, yielding one entry per CDR3 protein. The sample has about 200,000 distinct CDR3 sequences, approximately 93% seen once. The specimen was CD4+ T cells from PBMCs. The receptors were gathered from a human donor in good health. Each CDR3 is given with its conserved first and last residue. Fields, in order: CDR3 protein, CDR3 DNA, D gene, clone size, V gene, J gene. The D gene is left open where the match is weak. Rows may omit the clone size; those that give it use once, few, many or a size class.

cdr3_aa: CAWRQGTNEAFF; cdr3_nt: TGTGCCTGGAGGCAAGGGACGAATGAAGCTTTCTTT; d_call: -; clone_size: -; v_call: TRBV30; j_call: TRBJ1-1
cdr3_aa: CASSLEREEEETQYF; cdr3_nt: TGTGCCAGCAGCCTAGAGCGGGAAGAAGAAGAGACCCAGTACTTC; d_call: TRBD2; clone_size: -; v_call: TRBV3-1; j_call: TRBJ2-5
cdr3_aa: CASRRTGLGNSPLHF; cdr3_nt: TGTGCCAGCAGGCGGACAGGTCTCGGGAATTCACCCCTCCACTTT; d_call: TRBD1; clone_size: -; v_call: TRBV12-3/TRBV12-4; j_call: TRBJ1-6
cdr3_aa: CSARDPSPGQETQYF; cdr3_nt: TGCAGTGCTAGAGATCCAAGCCCGGGCCAGGAGACCCAGTACTTC; d_call: -; clone_size: -; v_call: TRBV20-1; j_call: TRBJ2-5
cdr3_aa: CASSQGDIQYF; cdr3_nt: TGTGCCAGCAGTCAAGGGGACATTCAGTACTTC; d_call: -; clone_size: -; v_call: TRBV12-3/TRBV12-4; j_call: TRBJ2-4
cdr3_aa: CASSPRPGDTEAFF; cdr3_nt: TGTGCCAGCAGCCCCCGCCCAGGGGACACTGAAGCTTTCTTT; d_call: -; clone_size: -; v_call: TRBV7-2; j_call: TRBJ1-1
cdr3_aa: CASSWGQGRANYGYTF; cdr3_nt: TGTGCCAGTAGTTGGGGACAGGGGCGAGCTAACTATGGCTACACCTTC; d_call: TRBD1; clone_size: -; v_call: TRBV19; j_call: TRBJ1-2
cdr3_aa: CASSVINGEQFF; cdr3_nt: TGTGCCAGCAGCGTGATAAACGGTGAGCAGTTCTTC; d_call: -; clone_size: once; v_call: TRBV7-8; j_call: TRBJ2-1
cdr3_aa: CASSSLDRMGFRTEAFF; cdr3_nt: TGTGCCAGCAGTTCCTTGGACAGGATGGGATTTAGGACTGAAGCTTTCTTT; d_call: TRBD1; clone_size: -; v_call: TRBV6-2/TRBV6-3; j_call: TRBJ1-1
cdr3_aa: CASSITSVSDTQYF; cdr3_nt: TGTGCCAGTAGTATCACTAGCGTCTCAGATACGCAGTATTTT; d_call: TRBD2; clone_size: -; v_call: TRBV19; j_call: TRBJ2-3
cdr3_aa: CAWTTGVNTEAFF; cdr3_nt: TGTGCCTGGACGACAGGCGTGAACACTGAAGCTTTCTTT; d_call: -; clone_size: -; v_call: TRBV30; j_call: TRBJ1-1
cdr3_aa: CASSVGGSYNEQFF; cdr3_nt: TGTGCCAGCAGTGTGGGCGGCTCCTACAATGAGCAGTTCTTC; d_call: -; clone_size: few; v_call: TRBV9; j_call: TRBJ2-1
cdr3_aa: CASSLGTQTGNTQYF; cdr3_nt: TGTGCCAGCAGCTTAGGGACCCAAACGGGGAATACGCAGTATTTT; d_call: -; clone_size: -; v_call: TRBV7-2; j_call: TRBJ2-3
cdr3_aa: CSVHSGGEQYF; cdr3_nt: TGCAGCGTTCATTCAGGGGGCGAGCAGTACTTC; d_call: TRBD1; clone_size: -; v_call: TRBV29-1; j_call: TRBJ2-7
cdr3_aa: CASAQGSISTDTQYF; cdr3_nt: TGCGCCAGCGCCCAGGGTTCGATTAGCACAGATACGCAGTATTTT; d_call: -; clone_size: -; v_call: TRBV5-1; j_call: TRBJ2-3
cdr3_aa: CSAGGGGAAQPQHF; cdr3_nt: TGCAGTGCTGGTGGGGGAGGGGCTGCTCAGCCCCAGCATTTT; d_call: -; clone_size: -; v_call: TRBV20-1; j_call: TRBJ1-5
cdr3_aa: CASSFQGAVGANVLTF; cdr3_nt: TGTGCCAGCAGTTTTCAGGGGGCGGTTGGGGCCAACGTCCTGACTTTC; d_call: TRBD1; clone_size: -; v_call: TRBV27; j_call: TRBJ2-6
cdr3_aa: CASRPSWTDYGYTF; cdr3_nt: TGTGCCAGCAGGCCGTCTTGGACGGATTATGGCTACACCTTC; d_call: -; clone_size: -; v_call: TRBV12-3/TRBV12-4; j_call: TRBJ1-2
cdr3_aa: CASSSDLDYGYTF; cdr3_nt: TGTGCCAGCAGCTCCGACCTGGACTATGGCTACACCTTC; d_call: -; clone_size: -; v_call: TRBV7-2; j_call: TRBJ1-2
cdr3_aa: CASRWPNTGELFF; cdr3_nt: TGTGCCAGCAGATGGCCAAACACCGGGGAGCTGTTTTTT; d_call: -; clone_size: -; v_call: TRBV28; j_call: TRBJ2-2
cdr3_aa: CASSPLYGQGFQETQYF; cdr3_nt: TGTGCCAGCTCACCTCTCTATGGCCAGGGATTCCAAGAGACCCAGTACTTC; d_call: -; clone_size: -; v_call: TRBV18; j_call: TRBJ2-5
cdr3_aa: CAISRQADNQPQHF; cdr3_nt: TGTGCCATCAGTAGACAGGCAGACAATCAGCCCCAGCATTTT; d_call: -; clone_size: once; v_call: TRBV10-3; j_call: TRBJ1-5
cdr3_aa: CASSRGWGMETQYF; cdr3_nt: TGTGCCAGCAGTAGGGGGTGGGGGATGGAGACCCAGTACTTC; d_call: -; clone_size: -; v_call: TRBV12-3/TRBV12-4; j_call: TRBJ2-5
cdr3_aa: CASSTIRGPGANVLTF; cdr3_nt: TGTGCCAGCAGTACCATTAGGGGGCCTGGGGCCAACGTCCTGACTTTC; d_call: TRBD1; clone_size: -; v_call: TRBV28; j_call: TRBJ2-6
cdr3_aa: CSVAFGQYEKLFF; cdr3_nt: TGCAGCGTTGCGTTTGGACAATACGAAAAACTGTTTTTT; d_call: -; clone_size: -; v_call: TRBV29-1; j_call: TRBJ1-4
cdr3_aa: CASSRRQGQKLFF; cdr3_nt: TGTGCCAGCAGCCGTAGACAGGGACAGAAACTGTTTTTT; d_call: TRBD1; clone_size: -; v_call: TRBV7-3; j_call: TRBJ1-4
cdr3_aa: CASSLTGDQETQYF; cdr3_nt: TGTGCCAGCAGTCTGACAGGGGATCAAGAGACCCAGTACTTC; d_call: TRBD1; clone_size: -; v_call: TRBV12-3/TRBV12-4; j_call: TRBJ2-5
cdr3_aa: CSATGQSGFNYGYTF; cdr3_nt: TGCAGTGCCACGGGACAGAGTGGGTTTAACTATGGCTACACCTTC; d_call: TRBD1; clone_size: -; v_call: TRBV20-1; j_call: TRBJ1-2
cdr3_aa: CSVRETGTVFSGNTIYF; cdr3_nt: TGCAGCGTTAGGGAAACCGGGACAGTTTTCTCTGGAAACACCATATATTTT; d_call: TRBD1; clone_size: -; v_call: TRBV29-1; j_call: TRBJ1-3
cdr3_aa: CASASRGGPSTDTQYF; cdr3_nt: TGTGCCAGCGCCTCTCGAGGGGGACCTAGCACAGATACGCAGTATTTT; d_call: -; clone_size: -; v_call: TRBV9; j_call: TRBJ2-3
cdr3_aa: CASSSGQGRNEQYF; cdr3_nt: TGTGCCAGCAGCTCCGGACAGGGACGAAACGAGCAGTACTTC; d_call: TRBD1; clone_size: -; v_call: TRBV5-4; j_call: TRBJ2-7
cdr3_aa: CASSYSGLLQETQYF; cdr3_nt: TGTGCCAGCAGTTACTCGGGACTTCTCCAAGAGACCCAGTACTTC; d_call: -; clone_size: -; v_call: TRBV6-5; j_call: TRBJ2-5
cdr3_aa: CASSLEGLGNQPQHF; cdr3_nt: TGTGCCAGCAGCTTAGAGGGCCTCGGCAATCAGCCCCAGCATTTT; d_call: -; clone_size: -; v_call: TRBV7-9; j_call: TRBJ1-5
cdr3_aa: CSASPLGGGDGYTF; cdr3_nt: TGCAGTGCTAGCCCCCTAGGAGGGGGGGATGGCTACACCTTC; d_call: -; clone_size: -; v_call: TRBV20-1; j_call: TRBJ1-2
cdr3_aa: CASSLDHLMGDTQYF; cdr3_nt: TGTGCCAGCAGCTTAGATCACCTAATGGGAGATACGCAGTATTTT; d_call: -; clone_size: -; v_call: TRBV13; j_call: TRBJ2-3
cdr3_aa: CSASYRRQNNSPLHF; cdr3_nt: TGCAGTGCTAGTTATCGTCGGCAGAACAATTCACCCCTCCACTTT; d_call: -; clone_size: -; v_call: TRBV20-1; j_call: TRBJ1-6
cdr3_aa: CASSQAGRSTGYTF; cdr3_nt: TGTGCCAGCAGCCAAGCGGGACGGAGCACAGGCTACACCTTC; d_call: -; clone_size: -; v_call: TRBV3-1; j_call: TRBJ1-2
cdr3_aa: CASSLGGKLHNEQFF; cdr3_nt: TGTGCCAGCAGCTTAGGAGGGAAGCTCCACAATGAGCAGTTCTTC; d_call: -; clone_size: -; v_call: TRBV7-2; j_call: TRBJ2-1
cdr3_aa: CASSQDLWGDRYGYTF; cdr3_nt: TGCGCCAGCAGCCAAGATCTGTGGGGGGACCGCTATGGCTACACCTTC; d_call: -; clone_size: -; v_call: TRBV4-1; j_call: TRBJ1-2
cdr3_aa: CATSEKLAPVGDTQYF; cdr3_nt: TGTGCCACCAGTGAAAAACTAGCCCCCGTTGGAGATACGCAGTATTTT; d_call: -; clone_size: -; v_call: TRBV24-1; j_call: TRBJ2-3
cdr3_aa: CSARDGAPIKRETQYF; cdr3_nt: TGCAGTGCTAGAGATGGGGCACCCATTAAAAGAGAGACCCAGTACTTC; d_call: -; clone_size: -; v_call: TRBV20-1; j_call: TRBJ2-5
cdr3_aa: CASSLGHREEELFF; cdr3_nt: TGCGCCAGCAGCTTGGGACACAGAGAGGAGGAGCTGTTTTTT; d_call: -; clone_size: once; v_call: TRBV5-1; j_call: TRBJ2-2
cdr3_aa: CANTAGTSNEQFF; cdr3_nt: TGTGCCAACACAGCCGGGACTAGCAATGAGCAGTTCTTC; d_call: TRBD2; clone_size: -; v_call: TRBV12-3/TRBV12-4; j_call: TRBJ2-1
cdr3_aa: CASTPGQLNIQYF; cdr3_nt: TGTGCCAGCACTCCGGGACAGTTAAACATTCAGTACTTC; d_call: TRBD1; clone_size: -; v_call: TRBV2; j_call: TRBJ2-4
cdr3_aa: CSGYWEKLFF; cdr3_nt: TGCAGCGGTTATTGGGAAAAACTGTTTTTT; d_call: -; clone_size: -; v_call: TRBV29-1; j_call: TRBJ1-4
cdr3_aa: CASTGQGTTEAFF; cdr3_nt: TGTGCCAGCACTGGACAGGGGACCACTGAAGCTTTCTTT; d_call: TRBD1; clone_size: -; v_call: TRBV28; j_call: TRBJ1-1